This record covers a single T cell receptor beta chain. This sample stems from a study of T cells after yellow fever vaccination. Trimming took 0 bases from V and 5 from J; bases not matched to a gene: 11. This CDR3 comprises 18 residues. Per germline, CDR1 SGHVS and CDR2 FNYEAQ. TCRdb ran MiXCR on the 5' RACE reads and lists one entry per CDR3 protein. The sample shows roughly 250,000 distinct CDR3 sequences, roughly 13% of them seen only once. This chain connects TRBV7-6 to TRBJ2-5, with 11 bases identical to TRBD2. This receptor was identified in a man aged 25 to 40 who received the YFV17D yellow fever vaccine. The specimen comprised CD4+ T cells sorted from PBMCs, sampled 45 days after the yellow fever booster vaccination. Here the CDR3 reads CASSLALAGGLNTETQYF. The CDR3 region has the DNA TGTGCCAGCAGCTTAGCTCTAGCGGGAGGCCTTAATACGGAGACCCAGTACTTC.